Below are 18 T cell receptor beta chains sequenced from a single sample in a study of shared clonotypes between healthy human individuals (dated by TCRdb to 2020 to 2021). Libraries came from the immunoSEQ multiplex PCR assay. TCRdb took over this immuneACCESS table, retaining in-frame rearrangements with V and J assigned. Such tables are incomplete; in checked studies, under half of the missing clones stem from an unresolved V gene, and the remainder is unexplained. This sample lists about a million clones; approximately 75% were detected once. Of the sample, 0.89% is held by the ten largest clones. Material for sequencing was memory CD4+ T cells from PBMCs. The cell subset or site label here, explained by the study, means: CD45RA-negative fraction. Every receptor here comes from a man aged 18 to 30 in good health. Some clones in this sample may be carry-over from other donors' samples.

As for this clone: Distinct nucleotide sequences in the sample also encode this CDR3. The chain is built from TRBV5-1 and TRBJ2-1; 13 bases are a match to TRBD2. Germline CDR1 and CDR2: SGHRS and YFSETQ. The CDR3 is made up of 14 amino acids. V gave up 5 bases and J gave up 7 bases; unmatched junction bases: 3. The CDR3 DNA is TGCGCCAGCAGTCTGGGACTAGCGGGAAATGAGCAGTTCTTC. This encodes CASSLGLAGNEQFF.

This chain links TRBV11-2 with TRBJ1-2, with 8 bases lining up with TRBD1. With 3 bases clipped from V and 8 bases from J, the junction kept 5 bases outside the gene matches. Germline lookup yields CDR1 SGHAT and CDR2 FQNNGV. CDR3 size: 13 residues. CDR3: CASSLDREDGYTF. The CDR3 DNA is TGTGCCAGCAGCTTGGACAGGGAGGACGGCTACACCTTC.

The gene calls are TRBV6-1 and TRBJ2-7; unclear D gene. Germline V lookup: CDR1 MNHNS, CDR2 SASEGT. V lost 6 bases and J 0 bases, leaving 6 bases between the germline ends. The CDR3 spans 12 residues. The CDR3 nucleotides are TGTGCCAGCAGCAGCAGCTCCTACGAGCAGTACTTC. Amino acids: CASSSSSYEQYF.

The V and J genes are TRBV2 and TRBJ2-2; D unclear. Germline CDR1 and CDR2: SNHLY and FYNNEI. The CDR3 contains 13 residues. The germline V and J ends were trimmed by 0 bases and 3 bases, with 2 bases remaining between them. CDR3 nucleotide sequence: TGTGCCAGCAGTGAAGCGTACACCGGGGAGCTGTTTTTT. It encodes CASSEAYTGELFF.

This clone occurred a few times. The CDR3 DNA is TGCGCCAGCAGTCGAACAGCGCTAGCGGGAGGGCCCGGCGAGCAGTACTTC. It yields the protein CASSRTALAGGPGEQYF. The chain employs TRBV4-1 and TRBJ2-7, with 12 positions matching TRBD2. The CDR3 consists of 17 residues. Germline V gives CDR1 MGHRA, CDR2 YSYEKL. V was pared by 6 bases and J by 6 bases, with 15 bases of the junction left unmatched.

CDR3 coding DNA: TGTGCCTGGAGTGTCGGCAGGGACCATTCACCCCTCCACTTT. Translating it yields CAWSVGRDHSPLHF. This chain joins TRBV30 and TRBJ1-6; tentative D call: TRBD1 (5 bases). With 0 bases removed from V and 8 bases from J, the gap between germline ends came to 11 bases. The V gene's germline CDR1 is GTSNPN and CDR2 SVGIG (reference sequence). The CDR3 totals 14 residues.

The V gene is TRBV6-1, the J gene TRBJ1-2, with TRBD1 as a possible D gene (5 bases). The V gene's germline CDR1 is MNHNS and CDR2 SASEGT. V was clipped by 2 bases and J by 3 bases, with 10 bases between them. There are 14 residues in the CDR3. Here the CDR3 DNA reads TGTGCCAGCAGTGAATTGAGGGGCTACTATGGCTACACCTTC. This sequence encodes CASSELRGYYGYTF.

The chain combines TRBV2 with TRBJ2-3, with 11 positions matching TRBD2. The CDR3 totals 15 residues. In germline, CDR1 is SNHLY, CDR2 FYNNEI. V shed 8 bases, J shed 6 bases, and the junction held 10 bases outside the gene matches. The CDR3 loop is CASYSSGRQRDTQYF. CDR3 in DNA: TGTGCCAGCTACTCTAGCGGGAGGCAGAGGGATACGCAGTATTTT.

The rearrangement uses TRBV7-3 and TRBJ1-1; D uncertain. Trimming stripped 5 bases from V and 2 bases from J, with 18 bases between. Germline V CDR1 and CDR2: SGHTA, FQGTGA. The CDR3 sequence is 16 residues long. The CDR3 is CASSPALRQGNTEAFF. For the CDR3, the DNA is TGTGCCAGCAGCCCGGCCCTGCGACAAGGCAACACTGAAGCTTTCTTT.

Regarding this clone: The sample carries other DNA sequences with the same CDR3. The rearrangement uses TRBV18 and TRBJ2-2, with a possible D match to TRBD2 (6 bases). Trimming cost V 0 bases and J 3 bases, with 11 bases left between them. This CDR3 comprises 16 residues. Germline CDR1 is KGHSH and CDR2 is LQKENI. CDR3 nucleotide sequence: TGTGCCAGCTCACCACCGGGGGGTCGGGACACCGGGGAGCTGTTTTTT. This gives the protein CASSPPGGRDTGELFF.

V gene TRBV10-1 combines with J gene TRBJ2-7; D is undetermined. Deletions cut 2 bases from V and 0 bases from J, with 5 bases between. Per germline, CDR1 WNHNN and CDR2 SYGVQD (reference sequence). The CDR3 length is 13 residues. The CDR3 region is CASSEKASYEQYF. The CDR3 region has the DNA TGCGCCAGCAGTGAGAAGGCCTCCTACGAGCAGTACTTC.

V gene TRBV9 combines with J gene TRBJ2-3, with TRBD2 matching over 8 bases. CDR1 and CDR2 from the germline V gene are SGDLS and YYNGEE. This CDR3 has 16 amino acids. Unmatched junction bases numbered 5, after V lost 0 bases and J lost 2 bases. The CDR3 sequence is CASSVGLAPDTDTQYF. CDR3 DNA sequence: TGTGCCAGCAGCGTAGGACTAGCGCCCGACACAGATACGCAGTATTTT.

The CDR3 spells CASSPSGVVTDTQYF. Here the CDR3 DNA reads TGTGCCAGCAGCCCAAGTGGGGTTGTCACAGATACGCAGTATTTT. The chain has TRBV7-9 and TRBJ2-3; D call uncertain. The V end lost 5 bases, the J end lost 2 bases, and 14 bases lay between the germline ends. This CDR3 is built from 15 residues. CDR1 SEHNR and CDR2 FQNEAQ come from the germline V gene (reference sequence).

The chain combines TRBV5-1 with TRBJ2-3; D perhaps matches TRBD1 (5 bases). This CDR3 has 14 amino acids. Trimming shortened V by 0 bases and J by 3 bases, and 8 bases separated the two germline ends. The germline V gene has CDR1 SGHRS and CDR2 YFSETQ. CDR3 loop: CASSLAQVTDTQYF. CDR3 DNA: TGCGCCAGCAGCTTGGCACAGGTAACAGATACGCAGTATTTT.

The chain recombines TRBV6-6 with TRBJ2-5; 7 positions match TRBD1. This CDR3 is built from 14 residues. Germline V gene sequence: CDR1 MNHNY, CDR2 SVGAGI (reference sequence). V gave up 6 bases and J gave up 10 bases; unmatched junction bases: 14. The CDR3 here is CASSQLQTTGRQYF. Here the CDR3 DNA reads TGTGCCAGCAGCCAACTTCAAACGACAGGGCGCCAGTACTTC.

The CDR3 region is CADGTSVYNEQFF. DNA of the CDR3: TGTGCCGACGGGACTAGCGTATACAATGAGCAGTTCTTC. The chain is built from TRBV6-6 and TRBJ2-1; 10 positions agree with TRBD2. Per the germline V gene, CDR1 is MNHNY and CDR2 is SVGAGI (reference sequence). The ends lost 11 bases at V and 4 bases at J; junction bases unmatched: 5. CDR3 size: 13 residues.

V and J are TRBV5-4 and TRBJ2-5; possible D gene TRBD1, 6 bases. Trimming removed 4 bases from V and 9 bases from J, with 25 bases in between. From germline, CDR1 is SGHNT and CDR2 YYREEE (reference sequence). This CDR3 is 16 amino acids long. The CDR3 is CASSPAETGPAGAQYF. CDR3 coding DNA: TGTGCCAGCAGCCCGGCAGAAACAGGGCCTGCCGGGGCCCAGTACTTC.

The DNA for the CDR3 is TGTGCCAGCAGCTTATCCTTAGGGGTTGCCGGGGAGCTGTTTTTT. Translation gives CASSLSLGVAGELFF. This chain links TRBV7-9 with TRBJ2-2, with a weak D call TRBD1 (5 bases). The ends were cut back, 2 bases at V and 6 bases at J, with 13 bases in the middle. Per germline, CDR1 SEHNR and CDR2 FQNEAQ (reference sequence). This CDR3 has 15 amino acids. Variable domain in full (rest from reference TRBV7-9 and TRBJ2-2): DTGVSQNPRHKITKRGQNVTFRCDPISEHNRLYWYRQTLGQGPEFLTYFQNEAQLEKSRLLSDRFSAERPKGSFSTLEIQRTEQGDSAMYLCASSLSLGVAGELFFGEGSRLTVL.